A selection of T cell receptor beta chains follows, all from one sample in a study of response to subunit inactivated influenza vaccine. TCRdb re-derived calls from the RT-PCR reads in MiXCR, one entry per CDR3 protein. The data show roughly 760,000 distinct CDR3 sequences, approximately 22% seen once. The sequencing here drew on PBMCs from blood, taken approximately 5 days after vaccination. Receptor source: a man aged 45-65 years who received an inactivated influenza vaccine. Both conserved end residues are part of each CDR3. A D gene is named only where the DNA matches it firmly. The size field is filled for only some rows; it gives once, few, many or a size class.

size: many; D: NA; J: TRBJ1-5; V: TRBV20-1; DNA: TGCAGTGCCATCGGGGGAATTCAGCCCCAGCATTTT; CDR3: CSAIGGIQPQHF
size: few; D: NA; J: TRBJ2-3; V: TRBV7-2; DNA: TGTGCCAGCAGCTTAGGGTCGGGAGTTGGCACAGATACGCAGTATTTT; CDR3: CASSLGSGVGTDTQYF
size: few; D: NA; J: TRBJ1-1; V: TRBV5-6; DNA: TGTGCCAGCAGCTTGGAAGCTGAAGCTTTCTTT; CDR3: CASSLEAEAFF
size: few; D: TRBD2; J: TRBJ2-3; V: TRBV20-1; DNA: TGCAGTGCTGGAACTAGCGGGAGGGGGGGCACAGATACGCAGTATTTT; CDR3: CSAGTSGRGGTDTQYF
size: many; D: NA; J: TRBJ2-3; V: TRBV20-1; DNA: TGCAGTGCAACCAAAGCGTATCAACTTTCCACAGATACGCAGTATTTT; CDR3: CSATKAYQLSTDTQYF
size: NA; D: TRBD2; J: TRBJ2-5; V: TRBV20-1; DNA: TGCAGTGCTAGAGGGACTAGCGGGTTGGGAGAGACCCAGTACTTC; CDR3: CSARGTSGLGETQYF
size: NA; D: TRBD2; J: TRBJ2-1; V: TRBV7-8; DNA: TGTGCCAGCATCCCTTCTAGCGGGAGGATTGAGCAGTTCTTC; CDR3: CASIPSSGRIEQFF
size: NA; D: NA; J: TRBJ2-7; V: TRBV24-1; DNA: TGTGCCACCAGTACCCCTCCGGGAACCTCCTACGAGCAGTACTTC; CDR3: CATSTPPGTSYEQYF
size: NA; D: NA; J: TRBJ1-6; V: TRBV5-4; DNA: TGTGCCAGCAGCCTGGTGGGGGCTCGGAATAATTCACCCCTCCACTTT; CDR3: CASSLVGARNNSPLHF
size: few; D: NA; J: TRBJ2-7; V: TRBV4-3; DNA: TGCGCCAGCAGCCAATGGGGGATAGGGTCCTACGAGCAGTACTTC; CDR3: CASSQWGIGSYEQYF
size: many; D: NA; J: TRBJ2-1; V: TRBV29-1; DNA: TGCAGCGCTACCGACGGCTTCTACAATGAGCAGTTCTTC; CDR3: CSATDGFYNEQFF
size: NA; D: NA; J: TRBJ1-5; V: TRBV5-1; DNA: TGCGCCAGCACTCAGGGACCCAATCAGCCCCAGCATTTT; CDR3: CASTQGPNQPQHF
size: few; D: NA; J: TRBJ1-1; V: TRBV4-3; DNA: TGCGCCAGCAGCCAAGGCCCCCCTGGTACTGAAGCTTTCTTT; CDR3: CASSQGPPGTEAFF
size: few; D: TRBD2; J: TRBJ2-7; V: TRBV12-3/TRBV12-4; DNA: TGTGCCAGCAGTCCTCGCGGACTAGCGGATTACGAGCAGTACTTC; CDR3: CASSPRGLADYEQYF
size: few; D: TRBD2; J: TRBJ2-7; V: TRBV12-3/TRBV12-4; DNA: TGTGCCAGCAGTTCGCACTCACTAGCGGGAGGGCTCGAGCAGTACTTC; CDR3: CASSSHSLAGGLEQYF
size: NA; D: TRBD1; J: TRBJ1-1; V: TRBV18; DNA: TGTGCCAGCTCATCATCCGGGACAGCGAACACTGAAGCTTTCTTT; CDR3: CASSSSGTANTEAFF
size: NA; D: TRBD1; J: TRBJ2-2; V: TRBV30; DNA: TGTGCCTGGAGTTGGACAGGGCCGACCGGGGAGCTGTTTTTT; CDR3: CAWSWTGPTGELFF
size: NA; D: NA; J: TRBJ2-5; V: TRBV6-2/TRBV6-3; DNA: TGTGCCAGCAGTAAAGGTCGGAAAAAAGAGACCCAGTACTTC; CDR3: CASSKGRKKETQYF
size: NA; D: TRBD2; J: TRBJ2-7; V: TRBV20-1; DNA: TGCAGTGCTAGGACTAGCGGGAGGTTTTCGGGTCTTGAGGGTGGTGAGCAGTACTTC; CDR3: CSARTSGRFSGLEGGEQYF
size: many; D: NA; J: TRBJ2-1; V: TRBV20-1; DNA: TGCAGTGCTTTCAGCAATGAGCAGTTCTTC; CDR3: CSAFSNEQFF
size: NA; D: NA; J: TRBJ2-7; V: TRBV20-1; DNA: TGCAGTGCTAGCGGGGAACTCTACGAGCAGTACTTC; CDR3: CSASGELYEQYF
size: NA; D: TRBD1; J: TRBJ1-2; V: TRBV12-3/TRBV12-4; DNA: TGTGCCAGCAGTTCCAGGGACAGGCGGGAACGGGGGGGCTACACCTTC; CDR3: CASSSRDRRERGGYTF
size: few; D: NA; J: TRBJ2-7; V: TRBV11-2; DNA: TGTGCCAGCAGCTTTAAACCCTACGAGCAGTACTTC; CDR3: CASSFKPYEQYF
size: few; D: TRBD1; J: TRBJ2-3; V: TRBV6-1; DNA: TGTGCCAGCAAACGGACAGGGGATTCAGATACGCAGTATTTT; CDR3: CASKRTGDSDTQYF
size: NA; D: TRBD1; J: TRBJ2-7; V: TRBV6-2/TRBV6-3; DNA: TGTGCCAGCAGCTCCGGACAGGGGGCATGGGACGAGCAGTACTTC; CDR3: CASSSGQGAWDEQYF
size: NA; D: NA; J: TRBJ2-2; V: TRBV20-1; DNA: TGCAGTGCTAGGGATGCGGGGAACACCGGGGAGCTGTTTTTT; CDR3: CSARDAGNTGELFF
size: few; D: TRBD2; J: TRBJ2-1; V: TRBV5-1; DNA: TGCGCCAGCAGCATGCCGACTAGCGGGGCCTACAATGAGCAGTTCTTC; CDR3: CASSMPTSGAYNEQFF
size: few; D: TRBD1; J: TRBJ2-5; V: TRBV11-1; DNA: TGTGCCAGCAGCTTCACTCGACAGGGGGCGAAGGGATTACAAGAGACCCAGTACTTC; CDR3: CASSFTRQGAKGLQETQYF
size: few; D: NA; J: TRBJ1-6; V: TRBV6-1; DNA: TGTGCCAGCAGTCAATCGCGGACCTCGGATAATTCACCCCTCCACTTT; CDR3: CASSQSRTSDNSPLHF
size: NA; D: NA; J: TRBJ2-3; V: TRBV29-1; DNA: TGCAGCGCCGACTTCAGGGGCGGGGGAGATACGCAGTATTTT; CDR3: CSADFRGGGDTQYF
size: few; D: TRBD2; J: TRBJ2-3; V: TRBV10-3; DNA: TGTGCCATCGGGGGGACTAGCGGGAGCACAGATACGCAGTATTTT; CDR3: CAIGGTSGSTDTQYF
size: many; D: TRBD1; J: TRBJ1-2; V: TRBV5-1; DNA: TGTGCCAGCAGCTTGGGACAGGGAAGCTATGGCTACACCTTC; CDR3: CASSLGQGSYGYTF
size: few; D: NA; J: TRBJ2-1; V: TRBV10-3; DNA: TGTGCCATCAGTGAGCGGGGCCTCATGGAGCAGTTCTTC; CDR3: CAISERGLMEQFF
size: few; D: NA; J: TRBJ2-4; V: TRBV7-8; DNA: TGTGCCAGCAGCTTAGTTACAGGATGGAGTTCCATTCAGTACTTC; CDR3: CASSLVTGWSSIQYF
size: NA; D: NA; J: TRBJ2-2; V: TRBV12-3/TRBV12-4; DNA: TGTGCCAGCAGGCCCGGAATCAACACCGGGGAGCTGTTTTTT; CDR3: CASRPGINTGELFF
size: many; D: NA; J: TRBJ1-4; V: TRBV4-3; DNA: TGCGCCAGCAGCAAGTACAGGGCAACTAATGAAAAACTGTTTTTT; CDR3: CASSKYRATNEKLFF
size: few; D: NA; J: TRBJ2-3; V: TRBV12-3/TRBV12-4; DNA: TGTGCCAGCAATACCCGTAGCACAGATACGCAGTATTTT; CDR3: CASNTRSTDTQYF
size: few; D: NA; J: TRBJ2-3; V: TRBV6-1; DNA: TGTGCCAGCAGCGAATGGACAGCAGATACGCAGTATTTT; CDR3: CASSEWTADTQYF
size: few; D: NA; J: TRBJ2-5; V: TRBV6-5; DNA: TGTGCCAGCAGTTGGGGGGTTCAAGAGACCCAGTACTTC; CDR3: CASSWGVQETQYF
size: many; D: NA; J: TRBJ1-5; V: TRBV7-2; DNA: TGTGCCAGCAGCTCCGGGAAGGGAAATCAGCCCCAGCATTTT; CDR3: CASSSGKGNQPQHF
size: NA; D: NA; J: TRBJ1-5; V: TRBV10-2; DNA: TGCGCCAGCAGAGAGCAATTACAGGGTCAGCCCCAGCATTTT; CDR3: CASREQLQGQPQHF
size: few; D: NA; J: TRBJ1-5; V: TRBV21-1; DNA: TGTGCCAGCATAGTCCCCAGGGAATCGGGTCAGCCCCAGCATTTT; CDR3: CASIVPRESGQPQHF
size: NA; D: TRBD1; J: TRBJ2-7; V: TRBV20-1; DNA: TGCAGTGCTAGACGGCGGGACAGGGGGAGCTCCTACGAGCAGTACTTC; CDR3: CSARRRDRGSSYEQYF
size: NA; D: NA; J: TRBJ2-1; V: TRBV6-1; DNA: TGTGCCAGCAGTAAAGATAGCGCCCGAATTCACAATGAGCAGTTCTTC; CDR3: CASSKDSARIHNEQFF
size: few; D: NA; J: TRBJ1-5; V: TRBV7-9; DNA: TGTGCCAGCAGTGGGAGGGAACAGCCCCAGCATTTT; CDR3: CASSGREQPQHF
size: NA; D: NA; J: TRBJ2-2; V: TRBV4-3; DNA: TGCGCCAGCAGCCAAGCCGTTTTAGGGGTCGGGGAGCTGTTTTTT; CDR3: CASSQAVLGVGELFF
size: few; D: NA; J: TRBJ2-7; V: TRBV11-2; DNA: TGTGCCAGCAGGGGGACGGGGGGCGGCTACGAGCAGTACTTC; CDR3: CASRGTGGGYEQYF
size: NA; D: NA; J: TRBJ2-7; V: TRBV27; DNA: TGTGCCAGCAGTTCCCTCGGGCCGTACGAGCAGTACTTC; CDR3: CASSSLGPYEQYF
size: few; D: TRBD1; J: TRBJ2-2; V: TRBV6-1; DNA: TGTGCCAGCTTACCGGGACAGGACCGTACCGGGGAGCTGTTTTTT; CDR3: CASLPGQDRTGELFF
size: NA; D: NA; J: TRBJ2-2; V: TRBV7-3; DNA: TGTGCCAGCAGCTTATCAGGGAGCCGAACCAGGGAGCTGTTTTTT; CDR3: CASSLSGSRTRELFF
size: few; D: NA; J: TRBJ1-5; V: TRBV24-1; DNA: TGTGCCACCAGTGAGTCGGGGGGCAATCAGCCCCAGCATTTT; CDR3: CATSESGGNQPQHF
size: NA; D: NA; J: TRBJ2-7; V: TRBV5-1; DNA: TGCGCCAGCAGCTTGAGGAGTCCCTACGAGCAGTACTTC; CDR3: CASSLRSPYEQYF
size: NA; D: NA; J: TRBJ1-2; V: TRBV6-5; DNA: TGTGCCAGCAGTTACTCTCAGGACCCGGTCAGCTACACCTTC; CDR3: CASSYSQDPVSYTF